This T cell receptor beta chain was sequenced for a study of blood T cell repertoires in COVID-19. Study as a whole: COVID-19 samples from acute and convalescent phases originated in the United States, Italy and Spain. Sources were T cells, B-cell-depleted T cells, or PBMCs; the material itself was cDNA or gDNA.

The germline V gene has CDR1 WNHNN and CDR2 SYGVQD (reference sequence). The CDR3 sequence is 13 residues long. Trimming took 6 bases from V and 5 from J; bases not matched to a gene: 5. Original handling: Amplification of reference gene primers was used by the study to estimate nucleated cell counts. Some clones are missing from TCRdb's copy, which holds only in-frame ones; the method was immunoSEQ multiplex PCR. V and J calls and clone size are copied from that table; D and trimming were computed from the DNA. The data hold 90,000 to 100,000 clones, with roughly 87% observed a single time. Sequenced input: peripheral blood. The chain couples TRBV10-1 to TRBJ2-5; 8 positions match TRBD1. The receptor was isolated from an older man with acute or convalescent COVID-19. CDR3 coding DNA: TGCGCCAGCAGCGCAGGGGGCGCGGAGACCCAGTACTTC. The encoded protein is CASSAGGAETQYF.